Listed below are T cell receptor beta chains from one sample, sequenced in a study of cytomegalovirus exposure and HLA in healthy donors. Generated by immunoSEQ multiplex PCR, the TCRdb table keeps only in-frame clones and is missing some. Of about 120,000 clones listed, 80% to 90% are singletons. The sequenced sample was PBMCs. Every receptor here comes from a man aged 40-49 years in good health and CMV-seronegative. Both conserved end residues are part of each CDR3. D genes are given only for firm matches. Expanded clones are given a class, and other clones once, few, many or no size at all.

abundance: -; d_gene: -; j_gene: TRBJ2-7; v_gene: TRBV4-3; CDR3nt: TGCGCCAGCAGCCAAGCCCCTAACGAGCAGTACTTC; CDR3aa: CASSQAPNEQYF
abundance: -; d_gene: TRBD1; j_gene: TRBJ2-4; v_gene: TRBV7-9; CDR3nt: TGTGCCAGCAGCCCTATGACAGGGGGCAGCAGTCAGTACTTC; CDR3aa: CASSPMTGGSSQYF
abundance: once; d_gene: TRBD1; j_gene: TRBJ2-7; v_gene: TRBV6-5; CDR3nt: TGTGCCAGCAGTCGGGACAGGGTTATGAGCGAGCAGTACTTC; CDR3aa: CASSRDRVMSEQYF
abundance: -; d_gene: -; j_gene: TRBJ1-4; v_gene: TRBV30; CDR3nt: TGTGCCTGGACCCGGGGGGGGCCTGAAAAACTGTTTTTT; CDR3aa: CAWTRGGPEKLFF
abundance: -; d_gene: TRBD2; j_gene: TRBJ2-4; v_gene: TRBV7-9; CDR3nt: TGTGCCAGCAGCTTGGCGGGACTAGTACACCTAGCCAAAAACATTCAGTACTTC; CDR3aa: CASSLAGLVHLAKNIQYF
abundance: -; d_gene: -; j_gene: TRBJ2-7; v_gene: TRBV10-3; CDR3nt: TGTGCCGTCCAAGGACTCCTAGCCTACGAGCAGTACTTC; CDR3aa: CAVQGLLAYEQYF
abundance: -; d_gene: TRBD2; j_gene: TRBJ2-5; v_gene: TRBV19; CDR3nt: TGTGCCAGTAGTGGTTCGACTAGCGGGGGAATGGAGACCCAGTACTTC; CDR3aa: CASSGSTSGGMETQYF
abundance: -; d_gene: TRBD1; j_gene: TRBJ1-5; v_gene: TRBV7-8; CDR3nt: TGTGCCAGCAGCACAGGGGCCGCGTTCAATCAGCCCCAGCATTTT; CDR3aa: CASSTGAAFNQPQHF
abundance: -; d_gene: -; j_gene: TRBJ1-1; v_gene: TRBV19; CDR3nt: TGTGCCACCTCTTCCGTCACTGAAGCTTTCTTT; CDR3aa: CATSSVTEAFF
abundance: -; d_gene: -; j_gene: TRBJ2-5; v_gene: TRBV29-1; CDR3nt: TGCAGCGTTGGGTACGGGGTCCAAGAGACCCAGTACTTC; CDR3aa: CSVGYGVQETQYF
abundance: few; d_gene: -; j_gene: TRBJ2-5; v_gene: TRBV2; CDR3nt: TGTGCCAGCAGTAAGGGGGTAATTCAAGAGACCCAGTACTTC; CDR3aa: CASSKGVIQETQYF
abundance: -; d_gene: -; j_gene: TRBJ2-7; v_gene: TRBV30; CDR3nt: TGTGCCTGGGACCAGGGATACGAGCAGTACTTC; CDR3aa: CAWDQGYEQYF
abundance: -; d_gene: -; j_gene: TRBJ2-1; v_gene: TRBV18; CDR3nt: TGTGCCAGCTCGTCACAGAGCAGCTCCTACAATGAGCAGTTCTTC; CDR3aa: CASSSQSSSYNEQFF
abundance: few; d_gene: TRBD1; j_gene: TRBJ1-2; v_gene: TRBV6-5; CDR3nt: TGTGCCAGCACCAATGCCCCCCGGGGACAGGGTACCTACACCTTC; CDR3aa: CASTNAPRGQGTYTF
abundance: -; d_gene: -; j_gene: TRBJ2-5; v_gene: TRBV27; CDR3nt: TGTGCCAGCGACAGATTGCCTAAAGAGACCCAGTACTTC; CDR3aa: CASDRLPKETQYF
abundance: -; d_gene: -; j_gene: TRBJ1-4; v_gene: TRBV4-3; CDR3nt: TGCGCCAGCAGCCGAGCTAATGAAAAACTGTTTTTT; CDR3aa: CASSRANEKLFF
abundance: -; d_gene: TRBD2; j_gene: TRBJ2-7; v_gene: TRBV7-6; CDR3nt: TGTGCCAGCAGCTTAACCGGGACTACCGACTACGAGCAGTACTTC; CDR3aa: CASSLTGTTDYEQYF
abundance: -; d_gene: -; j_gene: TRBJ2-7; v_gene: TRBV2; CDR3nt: TGTGCCAGCAGTGAGCGGGGTTACGAGCAGTACTTC; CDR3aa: CASSERGYEQYF
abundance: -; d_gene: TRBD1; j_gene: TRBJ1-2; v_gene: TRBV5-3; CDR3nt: TGTGCCAGAAGCAGAGACAGGGGTCTCCTGATGAGTAACTATGGCTACACCTTC; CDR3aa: CARSRDRGLLMSNYGYTF
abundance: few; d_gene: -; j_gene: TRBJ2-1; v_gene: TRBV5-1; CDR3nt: TGCGCCAGCAGCTTGCCCGGGAGTATTTACAATGAGCAGTTCTTC; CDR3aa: CASSLPGSIYNEQFF
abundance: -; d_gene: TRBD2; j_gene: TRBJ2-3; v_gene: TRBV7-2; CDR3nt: TGTGCCAGCAGCCCTAGACTAGCGGGCTCAGATACGCAGTATTTT; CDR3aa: CASSPRLAGSDTQYF
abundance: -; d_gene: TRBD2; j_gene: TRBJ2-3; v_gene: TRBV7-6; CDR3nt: TGTGCCAGCAGCCCACTAGCGGGGGGGTCCACAGATACGCAGTATTTT; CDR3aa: CASSPLAGGSTDTQYF
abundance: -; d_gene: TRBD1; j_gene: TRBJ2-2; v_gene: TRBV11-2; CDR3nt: TGTGCCAGCAGCTTAGTGCCGGGACAGGGTGGATTTAAGGCCGGGGAGCTGTTTTTT; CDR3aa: CASSLVPGQGGFKAGELFF
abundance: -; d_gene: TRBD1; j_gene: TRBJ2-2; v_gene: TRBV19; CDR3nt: TGTGCCAGCCACCTCGGACAGGGCTGGACCGGGGAGCTGTTTTTT; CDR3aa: CASHLGQGWTGELFF
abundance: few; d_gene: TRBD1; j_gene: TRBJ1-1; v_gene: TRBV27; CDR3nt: TGTGCCAGCAGTCTGACAGGGGCGAACACTGAAGCTTTCTTT; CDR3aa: CASSLTGANTEAFF
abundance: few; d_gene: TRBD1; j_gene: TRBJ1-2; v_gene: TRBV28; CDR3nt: TGTGCCAGCAGTTCTTTTCCCGGGACAGGGAGAGGCTACACCTTC; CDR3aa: CASSSFPGTGRGYTF
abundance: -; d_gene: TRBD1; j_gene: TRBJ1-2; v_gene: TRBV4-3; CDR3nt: TGCGCCAGCAGCCAAGCGGTGGACAGGGGGTCATTGAGCTATGGCTACACCTTC; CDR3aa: CASSQAVDRGSLSYGYTF
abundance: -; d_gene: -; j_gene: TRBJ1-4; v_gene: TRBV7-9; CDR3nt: TGTGCCAGCAGCTTAGGACAGGTAGATGAAAAACTGTTTTTT; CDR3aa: CASSLGQVDEKLFF
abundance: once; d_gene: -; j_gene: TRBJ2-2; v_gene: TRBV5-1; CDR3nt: TGCGCCAGCAGCTTGGGCGGGGCGAACACCGGGGAGCTGTTTTTT; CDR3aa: CASSLGGANTGELFF
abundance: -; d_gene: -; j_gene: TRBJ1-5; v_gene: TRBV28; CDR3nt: TGTGCCAGCACCGTGGTGGACAGCCCACTCCTTAGCAATCAGCCCCAGCATTTT; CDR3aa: CASTVVDSPLLSNQPQHF
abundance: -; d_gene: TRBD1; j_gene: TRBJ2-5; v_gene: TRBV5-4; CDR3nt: TGTGCCAGCAGCTCAGCCGGGACAGGGGCGGAGACCCAGTACTTC; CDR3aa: CASSSAGTGAETQYF
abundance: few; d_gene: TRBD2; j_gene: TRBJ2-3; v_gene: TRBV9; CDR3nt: TGTGCCAGCAGCGTCACCCTAGCGGGGCAGGTAGATACGCAGTATTTT; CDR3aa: CASSVTLAGQVDTQYF
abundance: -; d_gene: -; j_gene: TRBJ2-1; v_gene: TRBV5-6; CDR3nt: TGTGCCAGCAGCCCAACTCTAAGGAGCTCTCATGAGCAGTTCTTC; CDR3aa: CASSPTLRSSHEQFF
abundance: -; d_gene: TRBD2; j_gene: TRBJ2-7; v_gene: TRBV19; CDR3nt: TGTGCCAGTACCCAAGGGACTAGCGAGTACGAGCAGTACTTC; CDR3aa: CASTQGTSEYEQYF
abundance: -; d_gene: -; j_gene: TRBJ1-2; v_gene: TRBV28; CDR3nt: TGTGCCAGCAGCCAACTACATGGCTACACCTTC; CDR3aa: CASSQLHGYTF
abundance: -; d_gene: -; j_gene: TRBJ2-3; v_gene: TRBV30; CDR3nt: TGTGCCTCCTGGAGCGATACGCAGTATTTT; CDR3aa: CASWSDTQYF
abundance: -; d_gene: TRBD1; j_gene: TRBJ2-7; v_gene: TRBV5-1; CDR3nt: TGCGCCAGCAGCTCCGGGACAGGGGGCGGCGAGCAGTACTTC; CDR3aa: CASSSGTGGGEQYF
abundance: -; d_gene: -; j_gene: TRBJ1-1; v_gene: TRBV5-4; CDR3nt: TGTGCCTGGAATTGGGGCTACACTGAAGCTTTCTTT; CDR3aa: CAWNWGYTEAFF
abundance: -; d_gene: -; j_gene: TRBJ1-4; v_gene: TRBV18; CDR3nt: TGTGCCAGCTCACCCGAAAGCGAAAAACTGTTTTTT; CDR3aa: CASSPESEKLFF
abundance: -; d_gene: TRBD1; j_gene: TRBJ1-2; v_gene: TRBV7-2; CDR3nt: TGTGCCAGCAGCTTCACAGGGGGCGGGTATGGCTACACCTTC; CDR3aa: CASSFTGGGYGYTF
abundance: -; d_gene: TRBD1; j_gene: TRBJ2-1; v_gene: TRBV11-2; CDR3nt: TGTGCCAGCAGCCCCGACAGGGGTTTTAATGAGCAGTTCTTC; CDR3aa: CASSPDRGFNEQFF
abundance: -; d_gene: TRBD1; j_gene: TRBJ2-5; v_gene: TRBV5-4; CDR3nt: TGTGCCAGCAGTTTGGACAGGGTGGAGACCCAGTACTTC; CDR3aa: CASSLDRVETQYF
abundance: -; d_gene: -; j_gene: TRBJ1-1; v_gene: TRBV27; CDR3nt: TGTGCCAGCAGCCCTTATCCAGACGACAGAGAAGCTTTCTTT; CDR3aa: CASSPYPDDREAFF
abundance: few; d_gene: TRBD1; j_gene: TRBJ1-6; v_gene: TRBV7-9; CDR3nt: TGTGCCAGCAGCACTTACAGGGGTGATTCACCCCTCCACTTT; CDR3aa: CASSTYRGDSPLHF
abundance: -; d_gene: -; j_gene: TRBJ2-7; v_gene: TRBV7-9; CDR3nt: TGTGCCAGCGGACCCCCCCCTAGCCACGAGCAGTACTTC; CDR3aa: CASGPPPSHEQYF
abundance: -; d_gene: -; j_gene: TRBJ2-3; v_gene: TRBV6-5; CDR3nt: TGTGCCAGCAGCCTGAAACAGTACACAGATACGCAGTATTTT; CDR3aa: CASSLKQYTDTQYF
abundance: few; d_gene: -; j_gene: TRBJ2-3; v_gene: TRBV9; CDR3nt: TGTGCCAGCAGCTTCCGGGACAAGGGGGATACGCAGTATTTT; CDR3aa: CASSFRDKGDTQYF
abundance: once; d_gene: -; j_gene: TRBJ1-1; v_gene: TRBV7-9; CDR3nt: TGTGCCAGCAGCTCCTTCGGTCCCACTGAAGCTTTCTTT; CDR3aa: CASSSFGPTEAFF
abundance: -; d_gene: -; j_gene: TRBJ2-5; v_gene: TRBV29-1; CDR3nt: TGCAGCGTCGGGGGACGGATGTACCAAGAGACCCAGTACTTC; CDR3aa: CSVGGRMYQETQYF
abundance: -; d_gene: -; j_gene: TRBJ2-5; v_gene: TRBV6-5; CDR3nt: TGTGCCGGCGCTGACATACAAGAGACCCAGTACTTC; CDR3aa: CAGADIQETQYF
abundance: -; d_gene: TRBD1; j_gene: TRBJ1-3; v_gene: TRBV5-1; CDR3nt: TGCGCCAGCAGCTCCTCGGGTAACGAGGGCAGGGGGACTGGAAACACCATATATTTT; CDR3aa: CASSSSGNEGRGTGNTIYF
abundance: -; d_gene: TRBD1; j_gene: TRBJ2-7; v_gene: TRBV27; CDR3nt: TGTGCCAGCAGTGATGGACAGGCCAGGCTCGGATACGAGCAGTACTTC; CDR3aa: CASSDGQARLGYEQYF
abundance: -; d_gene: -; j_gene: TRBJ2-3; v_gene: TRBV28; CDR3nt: TGTGCCAGCAGTTTCAGTTCGGCGGGCACAGATACGCAGTATTTT; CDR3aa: CASSFSSAGTDTQYF